A single sample gave rise to the 28 T cell receptor beta chains below, sequenced in a study of CD8+ T cells in alopecia areata. cDNA serving as the sequencing template came from extracted, reverse transcribed RNA. This table comes from immunoSEQ multiplex PCR, and its TCRdb copy is limited to in-frame clones, with some not included. The sample carries some 150,000 clones, 82% recorded once. Treatment defined: oral pan-JAK inhibitor, 5-10 mg twice daily. Specimen: CD8+ T cells sorted from blood, collected at week 4, from a patient treated with tofacitinib. These receptors all come from a human donor with alopecia areata.

This chain connects TRBV6-6 to TRBJ1-4, with D perhaps TRBD1 (5 bases). The germline V and J ends were trimmed by 2 bases and 8 bases, with 12 bases remaining between them. In germline, CDR1 is MNHNY, CDR2 SVGAGI (reference sequence). The CDR3 loop spans 14 amino acids. As DNA, the CDR3 is TGTGCCAGCAGTTACAGGGGTTCGGAGGAAAAACTGTTTTTT. It codes for CASSYRGSEEKLFF.

The genes are TRBV28 and TRBJ1-2; D not certain. The germline V gene has CDR1 MDHEN and CDR2 SYDVKM. This CDR3 contains 12 residues. The ends were cut back, 6 bases at V and 3 bases at J, with 8 bases in the middle. This chain's CDR3 is CASRPRYYGYTF. As DNA, the CDR3 is TGTGCCAGCAGACCGCGTTACTATGGCTACACCTTC.

The chain links TRBV27 to TRBJ1-6, with D perhaps matching TRBD1 (6 bases). The CDR3 has 15 amino acids. Germline V CDR1 and CDR2: MNHEY, SMNVEV (reference sequence). Trimming shortened V by 7 bases and J by 5 bases, and 15 bases separated the two germline ends. CDR3 DNA: TGTGCCAGCATTCCCACAGGGCTTCATAATTCACCCCTCCACTTT. Residues: CASIPTGLHNSPLHF.

This clone was picked up a small number of times. The gene calls are TRBV5-6 and TRBJ2-5; D unclear. V was clipped by 4 bases and J by 5 bases, with 21 bases between them. CDR3 length: 16 residues. Germline CDR1 reads SGHDT; CDR2 reads YYEEEE. CDR3 bases: TGTGCCAGCAGCAAAAGGTTTAGACACAAGTGGGAGACCCAGTACTTC. This codes for CASSKRFRHKWETQYF.

The chain has TRBV7-9 and TRBJ2-1, with 9 bases lining up with TRBD2. CDR1 is SEHNR and CDR2 is FQNEAQ in the germline V gene (reference sequence). The length of the CDR3 is 13 residues. V lost 8 bases and J lost 5; bases outside the gene matches: 4. The CDR3 protein is CASLTSGDNEQFF. In DNA form, the CDR3 reads TGTGCCAGCTTGACTAGCGGAGACAATGAGCAGTTCTTC.

This clone was detected only a few times. The V and J genes are TRBV5-6 and TRBJ2-1, with 7 nucleotides matching TRBD2. The germline gives CDR1 SGHDT, CDR2 YYEEEE. This CDR3 is built from 13 residues. V shed 3 bases and J 10 bases; nucleotides not matched to a gene: 7. As DNA, the CDR3 is TGTGCCAGCAGCTGGTATCTAGCGGACGAGCAGTTCTTC. Its protein is CASSWYLADEQFF.

The chain carries TRBV4-3 and TRBJ2-7, with TRBD1 as a possible D gene (6 bases). V was cut by 5 bases and J by 2 bases, with 16 bases left in between. Germline V gene sequence: CDR1 LGHNA, CDR2 YSLEER. This CDR3 comprises 15 residues. The CDR3, as DNA: TGCGCCAGCAGCGCTCAAATGGACAGAACCTACGAGCAGTACTTC. Its protein product is CASSAQMDRTYEQYF.

The V gene is TRBV15, the J gene TRBJ2-7; D may correspond to TRBD1 or TRBD2 (5 bases each). Deletions cut 5 bases from V and 4 bases from J, with 18 bases between. From germline, CDR1 is LNHNV and CDR2 YYDKDF (reference sequence). This CDR3 has 15 residues. For the CDR3, the DNA is TGTGCCACCAGCCCAGGGAGCCACGTTCGTTACGAGCAGTACTTC. Translation: CATSPGSHVRYEQYF.

The V and J genes are TRBV29-1 and TRBJ2-1; no clear D gene. This CDR3 has 12 amino acids. V lost 4 bases and J 4 bases, leaving 8 bases between the germline ends. CDR1 SQVTM and CDR2 ANQGSEA come from the germline V gene. For the CDR3, the DNA is TGCAGCGTTGGGGCAGCATACAATGAGCAGTTCTTC. Amino acid sequence: CSVGAAYNEQFF.

The V gene is TRBV7-9, the J gene TRBJ2-3, with D hard to call. V shed 5 bases and J shed 3 bases, with 6 bases lying between them. CDR3 length equals 12 residues. CDR1 is SEHNR and CDR2 is FQNEAQ in the germline V gene (reference sequence). The CDR3 sequence is CASSMDTDTQYF. The CDR3 coding sequence is TGTGCCAGCAGCATGGATACAGATACGCAGTATTTT.

V and J are TRBV7-8 and TRBJ2-1; D gene uncertain. Deletions cut 4 bases from V and 0 bases from J, with 10 bases between. In germline, CDR1 is SGHVS, CDR2 FQNEAQ. CDR3 length: 15 amino acids. CDR3 sequence (DNA): TGTGCCAGCAGCTCGGCGGCGCGCTCCTACAATGAGCAGTTCTTC. Protein sequence: CASSSAARSYNEQFF.

This clone was observed once. This sequence joins TRBV6-5 and TRBJ1-3; D remains ambiguous. Germline V gene lookup returns CDR1 MNHEY and CDR2 SVGAGI. The length of the CDR3 is 15 residues. Trimming took off 6 bases at V and 0 bases at J, with 12 bases between the two ends. CDR3 in DNA: TGTGCCAGCAGAGTTTCCGCCGGCTCTGGAAACACCATATATTTT. Amino acid sequence: CASRVSAGSGNTIYF.

J is TRBJ2-1 and V is TRBV5-1; D might be TRBD1 or TRBD2, each matching 6 bases. The CDR3 sequence is 15 residues long. The germline V gene has CDR1 SGHRS and CDR2 YFSETQ. V was clipped by 1 base and J by 6 bases, with 14 bases between them. For the CDR3, the DNA is TGCGCCAGCAGCTTGACTGGAGGGGGATTCAATGAGCAGTTCTTC. Its translation is CASSLTGGGFNEQFF.

This chain connects TRBV29-1 to TRBJ2-3; 9 bases agree with TRBD1. Germline CDR1 reads SQVTM; CDR2 reads ANQGSEA. Trimming removed 6 bases from V and 1 base from J; junction bases left unmatched: 17. This CDR3 is built from 18 residues. The chain's CDR3 is CSVYSPGQGKVGTDTQYF. The CDR3, as DNA: TGCAGCGTCTATTCCCCGGGACAGGGAAAAGTGGGCACAGATACGCAGTATTTT.

The chain links TRBV13 to TRBJ2-4, with TRBD1 matching over 7 bases. CDR1 is PRHDT and CDR2 is FYEKMQ in the germline V gene (reference sequence). Trimming removed 5 bases from V and 1 base from J; junction bases left unmatched: 11. The length of the CDR3 is 17 residues. CDR3 nucleotides: TGTGCCAGCAGCCAACCCGACCCCAGGGGGGCCAAAAACATTCAGTACTTC. This sequence encodes CASSQPDPRGAKNIQYF.

The chain combines TRBV27 with TRBJ2-1; 10 positions match TRBD1. Losses at the gene ends were 1 base for V and 3 bases for J; bases not matched to a gene: 3. CDR3 size: 16 residues. Germline V CDR1 and CDR2: MNHEY, SMNVEV (reference sequence). The CDR3, as DNA: TGTGCCAGCAGTTTATTAGGGACAGGGGTCTACAATGAGCAGTTCTTC. Its translation: CASSLLGTGVYNEQFF.

V is TRBV4-1 and J is TRBJ2-7; 9 nucleotides align to TRBD1. The CDR3 length is 17 residues. V shed 2 bases, J shed 0 bases, and the junction held 8 bases outside the gene matches. Germline loops: CDR1 MGHRA, CDR2 YSYEKL. As DNA, the CDR3 is TGCGCCAGCAGCCAACGTATTAGGGACAGGGCCTCCTACGAGCAGTACTTC. Its translation: CASSQRIRDRASYEQYF.

This rearrangement joins TRBV14 to TRBJ2-3; no firm D call. CDR3 length: 13 amino acids. Looked up from germline, CDR1 is SGHDN and CDR2 is FVKESK. With 4 bases removed from V and 6 bases from J, the gap between germline ends came to 11 bases. Here the CDR3 reads CASSPDPADTQYF. The CDR3 DNA sequence: TGTGCCAGCAGCCCGGACCCGGCGGATACGCAGTATTTT.

The chain couples TRBV7-2 to TRBJ2-5; the D is unclear. CDR3 length: 14 residues. In germline, CDR1 is SGHTA, CDR2 FQGNSA. V lost 3 bases and J lost 4, with 12 bases in between. The CDR3, as DNA: TGTGCCAGCAGCTTTCTCGGGCAAGGAGAGACCCAGTACTTC. Translated, it gives CASSFLGQGETQYF.

The chain has TRBV27 and TRBJ2-2; weak D call: TRBD2 (6 bases). The CDR3 contains 16 residues. Germline values: CDR1 MNHEY, CDR2 SMNVEV (reference sequence). V was pared by 5 bases and J by 3 bases, with 16 bases between. CDR3 nucleotide sequence: TGTGCCAGCAGTACGGCGGCGGACTATTACACCGGGGAGCTGTTTTTT. Its protein is CASSTAADYYTGELFF.

About this clone itself: This specimen includes other DNA sequences encoding the same CDR3. The chain uses TRBV6-4 and TRBJ2-1; D call uncertain. The V gene lost 3 bases and the J gene lost 4 bases, with 4 bases spanning the gap. The germline CDR1 and CDR2 sequences are MRHNA and SNTAGT. The CDR3 is 12 residues long. The CDR3 sequence is CASSDGYNEQFF. The CDR3 nucleotides are TGTGCCAGCAGTGATGGATACAATGAGCAGTTCTTC.

The chain links TRBV7-8 to TRBJ2-7; D may be TRBD1 (5 bases). The V end was cut by 6 bases, the J end by 3 bases, with 18 bases between. Germline V gene sequence: CDR1 SGHVS, CDR2 FQNEAQ. The CDR3 totals 15 residues. Here the CDR3 reads CASSPTPYTGYEQYF. CDR3 coding DNA: TGTGCCAGCAGTCCAACCCCCTATACAGGCTACGAGCAGTACTTC.

The rearrangement uses TRBV6-1 and TRBJ2-3; no definite D call. This CDR3 spans 14 amino acids. With 2 bases removed from V and 2 bases from J, the gap between germline ends came to 8 bases. The germline V gene encodes CDR1 MNHNS and CDR2 SASEGT. This CDR3 reads CASSEPSYTDTQYF. In nucleotides, the CDR3 is TGTGCCAGCAGTGAACCCAGTTACACAGATACGCAGTATTTT.

The chain is built from TRBV5-1 and TRBJ2-5; 12 bases align to TRBD2. CDR3 length equals 15 residues. V lost 5 bases and J lost 3; bases outside the gene matches: 5. Germline V lookup: CDR1 SGHRS, CDR2 YFSETQ. The CDR3 protein is CASRRTSGVKETQYF. The CDR3 DNA reads as TGCGCCAGCAGGAGGACTAGCGGGGTTAAAGAGACCCAGTACTTC.

The CDR3 spells CASSSLPPADGSEQYF. In DNA form, the CDR3 reads TGTGCCAGCAGCTCGCTTCCCCCCGCGGACGGGTCCGAGCAGTACTTC. J is TRBJ2-7 and V is TRBV7-2; D is unclear. CDR1 is SGHTA and CDR2 is FQGNSA in the germline V gene. The CDR3 runs to 16 residues. V was clipped by 4 bases and J by 6 bases, with 22 bases between them.

The sample holds a few counts of this clone. As DNA, the CDR3 is TGCAGCGTTGGGAGGGGACTCTACGAGCAGTACTTC. It yields the protein CSVGRGLYEQYF. The chain has TRBV29-1 and TRBJ2-7, with a possible D match to TRBD2 (6 bases). Germline V CDR1 and CDR2: SQVTM, ANQGSEA. V was cut by 4 bases and J by 3 bases, with 10 bases left in between. The CDR3 length is 12 residues.

The chain links TRBV5-4 to TRBJ1-1; D ambiguous. The CDR3 extends over 13 amino acids. The germline V and J ends were trimmed by 3 bases and 3 bases, with 9 bases remaining between them. Germline CDR1 SGHNT, CDR2 YYREEE (reference sequence). The DNA of the CDR3 is TGTGCCAGCAGCTCCCCTCCTTACACTGAAGCTTTCTTT. It is translated as CASSSPPYTEAFF.

This clone was seen more than once but under ten times. The chain combines TRBV6-5 with TRBJ2-6; no clear D. The CDR3 is 14 residues long. Trimming removed 6 bases at V and 3 bases at J, with 9 bases between. Germline V CDR1 and CDR2: MNHEY, SVGAGI. CDR3 region: CASSLQDGANVLTF. Written as DNA, the CDR3 is TGTGCCAGCAGCCTCCAGGATGGGGCCAACGTCCTGACTTTC.